This TCR beta chain was captured by sequencing in a study of neurological immune-mediated disorders. Looked up from germline, CDR1 is SEHNR and CDR2 is FQNEAQ (reference sequence). The CDR3 runs 14 residues. V shed 5 bases and J shed 5 bases, with 15 bases lying between them. The cDNA was synthesized by 5'RACE incorporating 10-nucleotide random UMIs. MiXCR was run by TCRdb on the 5' RACE reads, yielding one entry per CDR3 protein. In the table there are 95,000 or so distinct CDR3 sequences, 3% to 4.5% of which are singletons. This clonotype was observed many times. Its antigen is as yet unknown. Findings and limits, study-wide: None of the CDR3 amino acid sequences of expanded clones recurred across subjects, suggesting private repertoires in all groups. Multiple sclerosis patients had less TCR clonal expansion than even healthy controls, unlike HTLV-1-associated myelopathy.

This chain connects TRBV7-9 to TRBJ2-5; tentative D call: TRBD1 (6 bases). The sequence derives from a woman between 18 and 29 years old with multiple sclerosis. Material for sequencing was PBMCs. The CDR3, as DNA: TGTGCCAGCAGCCAAGAACAGGGATGGGAGACCCAGTACTTC. It specifies CASSQEQGWETQYF. Variable domain in full (rest from reference TRBV7-9 and TRBJ2-5): DTGVSQNPRHKITKRGQNVTFRCDPISEHNRLYWYRQTLGQGPEFLTYFQNEAQLEKSRLLSDRFSAERPKGSFSTLEIQRTEQGDSAMYLCASSQEQGWETQYFGPGTRLLVL.